This passage covers 7 T cell receptor beta chains from one sample sequenced in a study of cytomegalovirus exposure and HLA in healthy donors. The PCR was carried out with 60 Vbeta primers and 13 Jbeta primers. Using immunoSEQ multiplex PCR, the repertoire was profiled, and TCRdb retains in-frame clones only, with some absent. The table shows some 210,000 clones, with approximately 83% occurring only once. The sample comprised PBMCs. All receptors come from a woman in her fifties or sixties in good health and CMV-seropositive.

The V gene is TRBV7-2, the J gene TRBJ2-1; TRBD2 aligns across 10 bases. The length of the CDR3 is 15 residues. The germline V gene has CDR1 SGHTA and CDR2 FQGNSA. Trimming took 3 bases from V and 4 from J; bases not matched to a gene: 3. CDR3 bases: TGTGCCAGCAGCTTCACAGCGGGGGGGTACAATGAGCAGTTCTTC. Protein: CASSFTAGGYNEQFF. Together with reference TRBV7-2 and TRBJ2-1, the CDR3 gives the full variable domain: GAGVSQSPSNKVTEKGKDVELRCDPISGHTALYWYRQSLGQGLEFLIYFQGNSAPDKSGLPSDRFSAERTGGSVSTLTIQRTQQEDSAVYLCASSFTAGGYNEQFFGPGTRLTVL.

The chain has TRBV6-1 and TRBJ2-7, with a tentative D call TRBD1 (5 bases). Germline CDR1 and CDR2: MNHNS and SASEGT. Trimming took 4 bases from V and 7 from J, leaving 14 bases between them. This CDR3 comprises 13 residues. CDR3 DNA: TGTGCCAGCAGTGGGACACCGAAGGGTGAGCAGTACTTC. It specifies CASSGTPKGEQYF.

The gene calls are TRBV4-2 and TRBJ2-4; TRBD1 might be the D (5 bases). This CDR3 is built from 18 residues. V shed 1 base and J shed 1 base, with 17 bases lying between them. Germline CDR1 LGHNA, CDR2 YNFKEQ. The CDR3: CASSQVGSGAWAKNIQYF. The CDR3 DNA reads as TGTGCCAGCAGCCAAGTAGGTTCTGGGGCTTGGGCCAAAAACATTCAGTACTTC.

The rearrangement joins TRBV10-3 to TRBJ2-1; D is uncertain. V lost 2 bases and J lost 6, with 14 bases in between. This CDR3 contains 15 residues. The germline gives CDR1 ENHRY, CDR2 SYGVKD. CDR3 loop: CAISEGQALTNEQFF. The CDR3 DNA reads as TGTGCCATCAGTGAGGGGCAGGCCCTGACCAATGAGCAGTTCTTC.

V is TRBV15 and J is TRBJ2-1; 13 positions agree with TRBD2. The V segment lost 3 bases and the J segment 6 bases; nucleotides outside the gene matches: 2. CDR3 length: 15 residues. CDR1 is LNHNV and CDR2 is YYDKDF in the germline V gene (reference sequence). This CDR3 reads CATSRRTSGGNEQFF. The CDR3 bases are TGTGCCACCAGCAGGAGGACTAGCGGGGGCAATGAGCAGTTCTTC.

CDR3 DNA: TGTGCCAGCTCACGGTCACAGGGAGATGAGCAGTTCTTC. This codes for CASSRSQGDEQFF. V is TRBV18 and J is TRBJ2-1; TRBD1 is a possible D gene (6 bases). CDR1 and CDR2 (germline): KGHSH, LQKENI. Deletions cut 4 bases from V and 8 bases from J, with 12 bases between. The CDR3 has 13 residues. Full variable domain (outside the CDR3, taken from reference TRBV18 and TRBJ2-1): NAGVMQNPRHLVRRRGQEARLRCSPMKGHSHVYWYRQLPEEGLKFMVYLQKENIIDESGMPKERFSAEFPKEGPSILRIQQVVRGDSAAYFCASSRSQGDEQFFGPGTRLTVL.

The rearrangement links TRBV9 to TRBJ2-1, with 8 bases aligning to TRBD1. Per the germline V gene, CDR1 is SGDLS and CDR2 is YYNGEE. The junction had 5 bases not matched to a gene; V was cut back by 4 bases and J by 5 bases. There are 14 residues in the CDR3. CDR3 sequence (DNA): TGTGCCAGCAGCCCAAGACAGGGGAACAATGAGCAGTTCTTC. It encodes CASSPRQGNNEQFF.